This is a list of T cell receptor beta chains from one sample in a study of CD8+ T cells in alopecia areata. The protocol was immunoSEQ multiplex PCR, while the TCRdb copy is restricted to in-frame clones and leaves out a portion. The sample comprises 150,000 to 250,000 clones, roughly three fifths of which are singletons, and approximately 3.3% rests with the top ten. Sequenced here: CD4+ T cells sorted from blood, sampled at week 4, from a patient treated with tofacitinib. Source of these receptors: a human donor with alopecia areata. CDR3s include the opening cysteine and the closing phenylalanine or tryptophan. D genes are given only for firm matches. Clone sizes are given selectively: once, few, many, or a class where the clone is expanded.

J: TRBJ1-6; V: TRBV29-1; D: -; size: -; CDR3: CSVLLGDGYSPLHF; DNA: TGCAGCGTTTTGCTCGGGGACGGTTATTCACCCCTCCACTTT
J: TRBJ1-2; V: TRBV5-1; D: -; size: few; CDR3: CASSLFGTEYGYTF; DNA: TGCGCCAGCAGCTTGTTTGGTACAGAATATGGCTACACCTTC
J: TRBJ1-2; V: TRBV30; D: -; size: -; CDR3: CAWSGGTDYGYTF; DNA: TGTGCCTGGAGTGGGGGTACAGACTATGGCTACACCTTC
J: TRBJ1-6; V: TRBV5-1; D: TRBD1; size: once; CDR3: CASSLGTGRHNSPLHF; DNA: TGCGCCAGCAGCCTTGGGACAGGGAGGCATAATTCACCCCTCCACTTT
J: TRBJ1-1; V: TRBV30; D: -; size: -; CDR3: CAWSGLSGTEAFF; DNA: TGTGCCTGGAGCGGACTGTCGGGCACTGAAGCTTTCTTT
J: TRBJ1-5; V: TRBV6-5; D: TRBD1; size: -; CDR3: CASRMDRNQPQHF; DNA: TGTGCCAGCAGGATGGACAGGAATCAGCCCCAGCATTTT
J: TRBJ1-6; V: TRBV2; D: -; size: -; CDR3: CASREQGYSYNSPLHF; DNA: TGTGCCAGCAGGGAGCAGGGATACTCCTATAATTCACCCCTCCACTTT
J: TRBJ1-5; V: TRBV2; D: -; size: -; CDR3: CASSGTHQPQHF; DNA: TGTGCCAGCAGTGGAACCCATCAGCCCCAGCATTTT
J: TRBJ2-3; V: TRBV5-1; D: TRBD1; size: once; CDR3: CASSLQALTGGADTQYF; DNA: TGCGCCAGCAGCTTGCAAGCCCTGACAGGGGGCGCAGATACGCAGTATTTT
J: TRBJ2-2; V: TRBV6-1; D: -; size: -; CDR3: CASSALTANTGELFF; DNA: TGTGCCAGCAGTGCTCTAACGGCGAACACCGGGGAGCTGTTTTTT
J: TRBJ1-3; V: TRBV6-6; D: -; size: few; CDR3: CASYRVSGNTIYF; DNA: TGTGCCAGTTACAGGGTGTCTGGAAACACCATATATTTT
J: TRBJ2-2; V: TRBV4-1; D: -; size: -; CDR3: CASSQVGQGDTGELFF; DNA: TGCGCCAGCAGCCAAGTCGGGCAGGGCGACACCGGGGAGCTGTTTTTT
J: TRBJ2-2; V: TRBV7-2; D: -; size: -; CDR3: CASSLTQPSGELFF; DNA: TGTGCCAGCAGCTTAACGCAGCCGTCCGGGGAGCTGTTTTTT
J: TRBJ2-1; V: TRBV30; D: TRBD1; size: -; CDR3: CAWSKTGTVSRSQFF; DNA: TGTGCCTGGAGTAAAACCGGGACAGTATCCCGATCCCAGTTCTTC
J: TRBJ1-2; V: TRBV7-9; D: -; size: -; CDR3: CASTRSWGNYGYTF; DNA: TGTGCCAGCACCCGTAGTTGGGGTAACTATGGCTACACCTTC
J: TRBJ2-3; V: TRBV2; D: TRBD2; size: -; CDR3: CASSVLAGGTDTQYF; DNA: TGTGCCAGCAGTGTACTAGCGGGGGGCACAGATACGCAGTATTTT
J: TRBJ2-7; V: TRBV7-2; D: TRBD2; size: -; CDR3: CASRNSGGSQSYEQYF; DNA: TGTGCCAGCAGAAATAGCGGGGGAAGCCAATCCTACGAGCAGTACTTC
J: TRBJ2-3; V: TRBV18; D: -; size: few; CDR3: CASSPPSTDTQYF; DNA: TGTGCCAGCTCACCACCGAGCACAGATACGCAGTATTTT
J: TRBJ2-3; V: TRBV29-1; D: TRBD1; size: -; CDR3: CSVSRGTGSTDTQYF; DNA: TGCAGCGTTTCCAGAGGGACAGGAAGCACAGATACGCAGTATTTT
J: TRBJ2-7; V: TRBV4-1; D: -; size: few; CDR3: CASSLTRDNSYEQYF; DNA: TGCGCCAGCAGCCTAACCCGGGACAATTCCTACGAGCAGTACTTC
J: TRBJ2-1; V: TRBV29-1; D: -; size: -; CDR3: CSVVKVGGPQFF; DNA: TGCAGCGTTGTGAAGGTCGGGGGGCCACAGTTCTTC
J: TRBJ1-2; V: TRBV30; D: TRBD1; size: -; CDR3: CAWDRVTYRYTF; DNA: TGTGCCTGGGACAGGGTCACCTATCGCTACACCTTC
J: TRBJ2-7; V: TRBV5-1; D: -; size: once; CDR3: CASSLLQGSYEQYF; DNA: TGCGCCAGCAGCTTGTTGCAAGGGTCGTACGAGCAGTACTTC
J: TRBJ2-7; V: TRBV10-3; D: -; size: few; CDR3: CAVTGTYEQYF; DNA: TGTGCCGTAACCGGGACTTACGAGCAGTACTTC
J: TRBJ2-3; V: TRBV6-6; D: -; size: -; CDR3: CASSYGVSTDTQYF; DNA: TGTGCCAGCAGTTACGGGGTTAGCACAGATACGCAGTATTTT
J: TRBJ2-2; V: TRBV7-2; D: -; size: few; CDR3: CASSLSQGTGELFF; DNA: TGTGCCAGCAGCTTATCTCAGGGCACCGGGGAGCTGTTTTTT
J: TRBJ2-1; V: TRBV18; D: TRBD2; size: once; CDR3: CASSPPGGQYNEQFF; DNA: TGTGCCAGCTCCCCACCGGGAGGGCAGTACAATGAGCAGTTCTTC
J: TRBJ2-7; V: TRBV29-1; D: TRBD1; size: -; CDR3: CSVRAEQGGYEQYF; DNA: TGCAGCGTTAGGGCGGAACAGGGGGGATACGAGCAGTACTTC
J: TRBJ2-3; V: TRBV5-6; D: -; size: -; CDR3: CASSLGRPRVTQYF; DNA: TGTGCCAGCAGCTTGGGGAGACCGAGGGTTACGCAGTATTTT
J: TRBJ1-5; V: TRBV25-1; D: -; size: -; CDR3: CASSPTAGGKEQPQHF; DNA: TGTGCCAGCAGTCCCACGGCGGGGGGCAAGGAGCAGCCCCAGCATTTT
J: TRBJ2-7; V: TRBV28; D: -; size: -; CDR3: CASSVGIEQYF; DNA: TGTGCCAGCAGCGTCGGGATCGAGCAGTACTTC
J: TRBJ2-5; V: TRBV29-1; D: TRBD2; size: -; CDR3: CSILTGLLIETQYF; DNA: TGCAGCATTCTTACGGGACTATTGATAGAGACCCAGTACTTC
J: TRBJ2-1; V: TRBV30; D: TRBD2; size: -; CDR3: CAWGLVAGPFF; DNA: TGTGCCTGGGGTCTTGTAGCGGGGCCGTTCTTC
J: TRBJ2-5; V: TRBV5-1; D: -; size: -; CDR3: CASSSPLYLHRRKQETQYF; DNA: TGCGCCAGCAGCTCCCCATTATACCTTCACAGGAGGAAGCAAGAGACCCAGTACTTC
J: TRBJ1-1; V: TRBV15; D: -; size: few; CDR3: CATSRDGTEAFF; DNA: TGTGCCACCAGCAGAGACGGCACTGAAGCTTTCTTT
J: TRBJ1-2; V: TRBV4-2; D: TRBD1; size: -; CDR3: CASKTGTEGWGYTF; DNA: TGTGCCAGCAAAACCGGGACAGAGGGCTGGGGCTACACCTTC
J: TRBJ1-4; V: TRBV30; D: -; size: -; CDR3: CAWSVLASKEKLFF; DNA: TGTGCCTGGAGTGTATTGGCCTCTAAGGAAAAACTGTTTTTT
J: TRBJ2-3; V: TRBV9; D: -; size: -; CDR3: CASSVVGRDTQYF; DNA: TGTGCCAGCAGCGTCGTAGGGCGCGATACGCAGTATTTT
J: TRBJ2-7; V: TRBV15; D: TRBD2; size: few; CDR3: CATSRGGLAGVYEQYF; DNA: TGTGCCACCAGCAGAGGCGGACTAGCGGGGGTCTACGAGCAGTACTTC
J: TRBJ2-2; V: TRBV2; D: -; size: -; CDR3: CASRAARGTGELFF; DNA: TGTGCCAGCAGGGCGGCACGGGGCACCGGGGAGCTGTTTTTT
J: TRBJ1-2; V: TRBV7-2; D: TRBD1; size: -; CDR3: CASSLVSGTANYGYTF; DNA: TGTGCCAGCAGCTTGGTGTCCGGGACAGCTAACTATGGCTACACCTTC
J: TRBJ2-2; V: TRBV28; D: TRBD2; size: few; CDR3: CASRGTSGSANTGELFF; DNA: TGTGCCAGCAGGGGGACTAGCGGTTCCGCGAACACCGGGGAGCTGTTTTTT
J: TRBJ2-5; V: TRBV30; D: -; size: -; CDR3: CAWSVNQGIGETQYF; DNA: TGTGCCTGGAGTGTAAACCAGGGGATCGGAGAGACCCAGTACTTC
J: TRBJ2-5; V: TRBV30; D: TRBD1; size: few; CDR3: CAWSAPTGGEETQYF; DNA: TGTGCCTGGAGTGCCCCTACAGGGGGAGAAGAGACCCAGTACTTC
J: TRBJ1-1; V: TRBV30; D: -; size: -; CDR3: CAWSSGNTEAFF; DNA: TGTGCCTGGAGTTCAGGGAACACTGAAGCTTTCTTT
J: TRBJ2-5; V: TRBV20-1; D: -; size: -; CDR3: CSVRPQETQYF; DNA: TGCAGTGTCCGCCCCCAAGAGACCCAGTACTTC
J: TRBJ2-1; V: TRBV28; D: TRBD1; size: -; CDR3: CASSVGTGGRDEQFF; DNA: TGTGCCAGCAGTGTGGGGACAGGGGGCAGGGATGAGCAGTTCTTC